This T cell receptor (beta chain) was identified in a study of T-cell reconstitution after alpha-beta-depleted transplantation in children. This clonotype has only a few counts. Its matching antigen is unknown. The study's findings and limits: Where alpha-beta T cells came from about two months after transplant was reportedly several hundred expanded graft clones.

Unique molecular identifiers were used to barcode this TCRbeta library. TCRdb used MiXCR to reprocess the PCR reads, holding one entry per CDR3 protein. The sample shows more than 400,000 distinct CDR3 sequences, roughly an eighth of them seen only once. The V end lost 3 bases, the J end lost 2 bases, and 5 bases lay between the germline ends. The length of the CDR3 is 13 residues. CDR1 and CDR2 from the germline V gene are MNHEY and SVGEGT. This chain uses TRBV6-2 or TRBV6-3 with TRBJ2-1; D is unresolved. The TCR was taken from a female patient under 10 years old who had a stem cell transplant for aplastic anemia, so the T cells may come from the graft donor. Sample: PBMCs, mostly from graft donor cells, taken 180 days after TCRalphabeta/CD19-depleted stem cell transplant. CDR3 sequence (DNA): TGTGCCAGCAGTTATACCCCCTACAATGAGCAGTTCTTC. The encoded protein is CASSYTPYNEQFF.